This is a list of T cell receptor beta chains from one sample in a study of naive and memory T cell subsets. TCRdb reprocessed the UMI-ligation and nested PCR reads via MiXCR and lists one record per CDR3 protein. Of about 85,000 distinct CDR3 sequences in the sample, roughly 13% were seen once. Sequenced input: central memory CD4+ T cells from blood. Receptors originate from a human donor in good health. Each CDR3 is given with its conserved first and last residue. D genes are given only for firm matches. Only part of the rows carry a size: once, few, many, or a class if the clone is expanded.

j_call clone_size v_call d_call cdr3_aa cdr3_nt
TRBJ2-3 many TRBV20-1 TRBD2 CSARGPSGIDTQYF TGCAGTGCTAGAGGCCCTAGCGGAATAGATACGCAGTATTTT
TRBJ2-5 many TRBV11-2 - CASSLVTSAGMETQYF TGTGCCAGCAGCTTAGTGACGTCGGCGGGAATGGAGACCCAGTACTTC
TRBJ2-2 - TRBV2 - CASSEWASGHGELFF TGTGCCAGCAGTGAATGGGCATCTGGACACGGGGAGCTGTTTTTT
TRBJ2-2 few TRBV27 TRBD2 CASSLRDYPGELFF TGTGCCAGCAGTTTAAGGGACTACCCCGGGGAGCTGTTTTTT
TRBJ2-7 few TRBV6-1 TRBD2 CASSERTSGNSYEQYF TGTGCCAGCAGTGAAAGGACTAGCGGGAATTCCTACGAGCAGTACTTC
TRBJ2-6 - TRBV28 - CASKVHLANDLTF TGTGCCAGCAAGGTTCACTTGGCCAACGACCTGACTTTC
TRBJ2-1 - TRBV28 TRBD2 CASSPIRSGIAGRSYNEQFF TGTGCCAGCAGCCCAATTCGAAGCGGAATAGCGGGTCGCTCCTACAATGAGCAGTTCTTC
TRBJ2-2 few TRBV12-3/TRBV12-4 TRBD1 CASSLEGGVTGELFF TGTGCCAGCAGTTTAGAAGGGGGCGTCACCGGGGAGCTGTTTTTT
TRBJ1-2 - TRBV5-6 TRBD1 CASSPRPGGRSYTF TGTGCCAGCAGCCCCCGGCCAGGGGGCCGAAGCTACACCTTC
TRBJ2-1 - TRBV19 TRBD1 CASSYGRGRDNEQFF TGTGCCAGTAGTTATGGCAGGGGGAGAGACAATGAGCAGTTCTTC
TRBJ2-6 - TRBV12-3/TRBV12-4 - CASSSGIKSSGANVLTF TGTGCCAGCAGTTCTGGCATAAAGAGCTCTGGGGCCAACGTCCTGACTTTC
TRBJ1-4 many TRBV3-1 - CASSHGQYGANEKLFF TGTGCCAGCAGCCATGGACAGTATGGGGCTAATGAAAAACTGTTTTTT
TRBJ2-3 many TRBV7-2 TRBD2 CASNPRAGGGADTQYF TGTGCCAGCAACCCCCGAGCGGGAGGGGGGGCAGATACGCAGTATTTT
TRBJ1-2 many TRBV12-3/TRBV12-4 - CASSFASYGYTF TGTGCCAGCAGTTTTGCTAGCTATGGCTACACCTTC
TRBJ2-1 - TRBV24-1 TRBD1 CATSETGTGEVQFF TGTGCCACCAGTGAAACCGGGACAGGGGAGGTACAGTTCTTC
TRBJ2-7 many TRBV29-1 TRBD1 CSVVGRDRSTYEQYF TGCAGCGTTGTAGGCCGGGACAGGTCTACCTACGAGCAGTACTTC
TRBJ2-5 few TRBV7-2 - CASSSTVYQETQYF TGTGCCAGCAGCTCAACAGTGTACCAAGAGACCCAGTACTTC
TRBJ1-3 few TRBV6-2/TRBV6-3 - CASFSMPGLIGSGNTIYF TGTGCCAGCTTTAGTATGCCTGGGCTGATCGGATCTGGAAACACCATATATTTT
TRBJ2-5 - TRBV11-2 - CASSLFGWGSQETQYF TGTGCCAGCAGCTTATTTGGCTGGGGAAGTCAAGAGACCCAGTACTTC
TRBJ2-5 few TRBV20-1 - CSARSPLTGPQETQYF TGCAGTGCGAGATCCCCCCTTACCGGGCCTCAAGAGACCCAGTACTTC
TRBJ2-7 many TRBV15 - CATRGMDTYEQYF TGTGCCACCCGCGGAATGGACACGTACGAGCAGTACTTC
TRBJ2-7 few TRBV3-1 - CASSPRKAAFTYEQYF TGTGCCAGCAGCCCCAGGAAAGCGGCGTTCACCTACGAGCAGTACTTC
TRBJ1-6 once TRBV20-1 - CSTPGRGNSPLHF TGCAGTACCCCTGGGCGGGGAAATTCACCCCTCCACTTT
TRBJ1-1 few TRBV29-1 TRBD1 CSVDAEDRAEAFF TGCAGCGTTGACGCCGAGGACAGGGCTGAAGCTTTCTTT